What follows are 12 T cell receptor beta chains derived from one specimen sequenced in a study of vaccination and CD4 T cells after COVID-19. The sample's treatment: approximately 10-day PBMC culture with coronavirus spike peptide pools or control peptides (ViraFEST assay). These TCRs are of unknown antigen specificity. Sequencing of DNA taken from cultured CD4+ T cells relied on the Oncomine TCR Beta short-read assay. From the PCR reads, TCRdb called clonotypes with MiXCR, one entry per CDR3 protein. The sample has about 7,100 distinct CDR3 sequences, over 65% seen once. The sequenced sample consisted of CD4+ T cells from blood, cultured in vitro. Receptors were obtained from a human donor who had recovered from COVID-19.

This chain joins TRBV19 and TRBJ2-2, with 7 bases fitting TRBD1. CDR3 length equals 17 residues. Germline-derived CDR1 and CDR2 are LNHDA and SQIVND (reference sequence). Germline trimming cut 6 bases from V and 1 base from J; bases unmatched to any gene: 11. As DNA, the CDR3 is TGTGCCAGTAGGGGGAGTAGGGGGACAGAGAACACCGGGGAGCTGTTTTTT. This gives the protein CASRGSRGTENTGELFF.

The rearrangement uses TRBV5-1 and TRBJ2-7, with D possibly being TRBD1 (6 bases). Germline assignment: CDR1 SGHRS and CDR2 YFSETQ. The V gene lost 0 bases and the J gene lost 3 bases, with 13 bases spanning the gap. This CDR3 has 15 amino acids. The CDR3: CASSLAPGAHYEQYF. CDR3 bases: TGCGCCAGCAGCTTGGCTCCAGGGGCCCACTACGAGCAGTACTTC. Looking up the rest from reference TRBV5-1 and TRBJ2-7 gives the full variable domain: KAGVTQTPRYLIKTRGQQVTLSCSPISGHRSVSWYQQTPGQGLQFLFEYFSETQRNKGNFPGRFSGRQFSNSRSEMNVSTLELGDSALYLCASSLAPGAHYEQYFGPGTRLTVT.

The chain combines TRBV11-1 with TRBJ2-7, with D uncertain. Germline V gene lookup returns CDR1 SGHAT and CDR2 FQDESV (reference sequence). V was shortened by 1 base and J by 6 bases, with 7 bases between the two germline ends. The CDR3 is 12 amino acids. The DNA for the CDR3 is TGTGCCAGCAGCTTAGGTGTGGGCGAGCAGTACTTC. It encodes CASSLGVGEQYF.

The rearrangement uses TRBV7-9 and TRBJ1-2; D ambiguous. Deletions cut 6 bases from V and 2 bases from J, with 13 bases between. The CDR3 runs to 14 residues. Germline CDR1 SEHNR, CDR2 FQNEAQ (reference sequence). Written as DNA, the CDR3 is TGTGCCAGCAGTCAAATCATTGCCAACTATGGCTACACCTTC. Amino acids: CASSQIIANYGYTF.

This clonotype was observed a few times. CDR3 protein: CASRVSSLSGGNYGYTF. In DNA form, the CDR3 reads TGTGCCAGCAGAGTGAGTTCACTCTCAGGGGGTAACTATGGCTACACCTTC. The rearrangement uses TRBV6-1 and TRBJ1-2; 7 positions agree with TRBD1. J lost 1 base, V lost 6 bases, and 14 bases had no gene match. The CDR3 runs to 17 residues. Germline CDR1 reads MNHNS; CDR2 reads SASEGT.

The rearrangement uses TRBV12-3 or TRBV12-4 and TRBJ1-2; unclear D gene. The CDR3 totals 12 residues. The germline V and J ends were trimmed by 1 base and 8 bases, with 8 bases remaining between them. Here the CDR3 reads CASSLEAGGYTF. CDR3 nucleotides: TGTGCCAGCAGTTTAGAGGCCGGGGGCTACACCTTC.

V is TRBV24-1 and J is TRBJ1-2; D gene uncertain. Germline V CDR1 and CDR2: KGHDR, SFDVKD. Deletions cut 4 bases from V and 1 base from J, with 6 bases between. The CDR3 extends over 13 amino acids. Written as DNA, the CDR3 is TGTGCCACCAGTGAAGACGGTAACTATGGCTACACCTTC. Its protein product is CATSEDGNYGYTF.

The chain links TRBV20-1 to TRBJ2-1; the match to TRBD2 covers 10 bases. Germline V gene lookup returns CDR1 DFQATT and CDR2 SNEGSKA (reference sequence). The length of the CDR3 is 15 residues. With V trimmed by 0 bases and J by 4 bases, 3 bases remained unmatched. The CDR3 bases are TGCAGTGCTAGAGATCGAGCGGGAGGGTACAATGAGCAGTTCTTC. Protein product: CSARDRAGGYNEQFF.

The chain joins TRBV2 to TRBJ2-5, with D tentatively TRBD1 or TRBD2 (5 bases each). The CDR3 covers 12 residues. V was pared by 7 bases and J by 3 bases, with 9 bases between. Germline V gene lookup returns CDR1 SNHLY and CDR2 FYNNEI. CDR3 in DNA: TGTGCCAGCACCGGGGCCGAAGAGACCCAGTACTTC. This gives the protein CASTGAEETQYF.

The CDR3 is CASSLAVQGGELFF. CDR3 nucleotide sequence: TGTGCCAGCAGCTTAGCGGTCCAAGGGGGGGAGCTGTTTTTT. The chain is built from TRBV7-2 and TRBJ2-2; D ambiguous. Trimming took 0 bases from V and 8 from J, leaving 10 bases between them. CDR1 SGHTA and CDR2 FQGNSA come from the germline V gene. This CDR3 has 14 residues.

By proportion, this clonotype is medium-sized. The chain carries TRBV10-3 and TRBJ1-5, with TRBD1 as a possible D gene (6 bases). This CDR3 contains 15 residues. Germline CDR1 is ENHRY and CDR2 is SYGVKD. The V end lost 0 bases, the J end lost 5 bases, and 11 bases lay between the germline ends. The chain's CDR3 is CAISESGNRDQPQHF. The CDR3 DNA reads as TGTGCCATCAGTGAGTCTGGGAACAGGGATCAGCCCCAGCATTTT.

This rearrangement joins TRBV28 to TRBJ1-2; D possibly corresponds to TRBD1 (5 bases). There are 14 residues in the CDR3. The germline gives CDR1 MDHEN, CDR2 SYDVKM. Trimming cost V 4 bases and J 2 bases, with 11 bases left between them. The CDR3, as DNA: TGTGCCAGCAGTTCGGTGGGGGAAAACTATGGCTACACCTTC. Its protein is CASSSVGENYGYTF.